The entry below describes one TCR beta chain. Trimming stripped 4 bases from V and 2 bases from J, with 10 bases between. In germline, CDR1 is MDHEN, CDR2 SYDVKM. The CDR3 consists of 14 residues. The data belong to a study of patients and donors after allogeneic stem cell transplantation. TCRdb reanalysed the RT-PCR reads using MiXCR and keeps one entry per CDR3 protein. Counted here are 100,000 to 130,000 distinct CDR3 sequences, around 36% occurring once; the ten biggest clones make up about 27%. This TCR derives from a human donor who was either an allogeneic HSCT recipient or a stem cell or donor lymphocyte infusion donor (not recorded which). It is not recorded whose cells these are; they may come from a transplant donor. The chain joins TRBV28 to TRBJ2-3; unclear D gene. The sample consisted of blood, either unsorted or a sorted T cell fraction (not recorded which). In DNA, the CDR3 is TGTGCCAGCAGTTACAACCTTTACACAGATACGCAGTATTTT. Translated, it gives CASSYNLYTDTQYF.